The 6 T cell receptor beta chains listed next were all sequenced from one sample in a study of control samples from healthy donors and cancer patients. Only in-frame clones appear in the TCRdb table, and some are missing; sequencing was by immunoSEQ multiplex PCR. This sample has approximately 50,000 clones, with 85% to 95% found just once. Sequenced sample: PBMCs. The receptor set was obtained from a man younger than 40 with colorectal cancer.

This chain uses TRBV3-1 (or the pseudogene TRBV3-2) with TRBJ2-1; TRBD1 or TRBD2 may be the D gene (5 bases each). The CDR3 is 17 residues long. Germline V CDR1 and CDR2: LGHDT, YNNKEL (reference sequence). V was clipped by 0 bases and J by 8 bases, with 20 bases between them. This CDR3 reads CASSQETGRLGPDEQFF. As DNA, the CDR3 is TGTGCCAGCAGCCAAGAGACGGGACGCTTAGGGCCGGATGAGCAGTTCTTC.

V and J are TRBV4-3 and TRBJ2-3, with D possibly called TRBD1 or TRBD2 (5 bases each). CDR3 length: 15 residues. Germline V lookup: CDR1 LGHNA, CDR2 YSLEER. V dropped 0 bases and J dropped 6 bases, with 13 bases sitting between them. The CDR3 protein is CASSQERRGEDTQYF. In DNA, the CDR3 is TGCGCCAGCAGCCAAGAGAGGAGAGGGGAGGATACGCAGTATTTT.

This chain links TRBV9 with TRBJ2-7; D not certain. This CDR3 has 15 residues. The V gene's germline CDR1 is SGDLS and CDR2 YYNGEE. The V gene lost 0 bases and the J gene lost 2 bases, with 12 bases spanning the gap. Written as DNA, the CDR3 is TGTGCCAGCAGCGTAGATGCAGGCGAGACCTACGAGCAGTACTTC. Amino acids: CASSVDAGETYEQYF.

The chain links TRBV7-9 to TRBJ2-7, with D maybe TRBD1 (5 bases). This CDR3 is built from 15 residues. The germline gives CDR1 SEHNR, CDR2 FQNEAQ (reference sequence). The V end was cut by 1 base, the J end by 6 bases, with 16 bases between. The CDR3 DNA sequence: TGTGCCAGCAGCTTAGGGGGCACCAACGTTCTCGAGCAGTACTTC. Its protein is CASSLGGTNVLEQYF.

As DNA, the CDR3 is TGTGCCAGCAGCCAGAGGGGTAGGAAGCTAGCGACAGATACGCAGTATTTT. Translating it yields CASSQRGRKLATDTQYF. The chain combines TRBV3-1 (or the pseudogene TRBV3-2) with TRBJ2-3; D perhaps matches TRBD2 (6 bases). Germline CDR1 is LGHDT and CDR2 is YNNKEL (reference sequence). Deletions cut 3 bases from V and 3 bases from J, with 19 bases between. This CDR3 spans 17 amino acids.

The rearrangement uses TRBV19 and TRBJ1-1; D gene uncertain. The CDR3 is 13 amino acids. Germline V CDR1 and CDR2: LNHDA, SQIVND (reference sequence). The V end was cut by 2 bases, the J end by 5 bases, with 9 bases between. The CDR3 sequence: CASSISWGTEAFF. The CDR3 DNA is TGTGCCAGTAGTATATCTTGGGGTACTGAAGCTTTCTTT. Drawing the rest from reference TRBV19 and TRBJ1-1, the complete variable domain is DGGITQSPKYLFRKEGQNVTLSCEQNLNHDAMYWYRQDPGQGLRLIYYSQIVNDFQKGDIAEGYSVSREKKESFPLTVTSAQKNPTAFYLCASSISWGTEAFFGQGTRLTVV.